This T cell receptor beta chain came from a study of human T cells and chemical hapten exposure. The study's findings and limits: After DPC sensitization, TCRs above 1 in 1000 frequency showed no change.

Between the trimmed V and J ends, which lost 1 base and 4 bases, there was a span of 11 bases. Looked up from germline, CDR1 is LGHDT and CDR2 is YNNKEL (reference sequence). The CDR3 sequence is 15 residues long. Time point specified: pre-sensitization, week 0. Sample treatment: therapeutic diphenylcyclopropenone sensitization with weekly scalp DPC. MiXCR, applied by TCRdb to the RACE reads, yields one record per CDR3 protein. The sample holds 380,000 or so distinct CDR3 sequences, 5.5% seen once. Points on this clonotype: What it binds is not known.

The source is a woman aged 18-35 years with alopecia areata. Some clones in this sample may be carry-over from other donors' samples. Sequenced here: whole blood, sampled in connection with sensitization to the hapten diphenylcyclopropenone (DPC). The chain is built from TRBV3-1 and TRBJ1-3, with a tentative D call TRBD1 (6 bases). The CDR3 nucleotides are TGTGCCAGCAGCCAAGTAGCAGGGGTAGGAAACACCATATATTTT. Its protein product is CASSQVAGVGNTIYF.